The source of this T cell receptor beta chain is a study of spatial heterogeneity in lung cancer. Study-wide points: Quantities of ubiquitous and regional expanded TCRs paralleled ubiquitous and regional nonsynonymous mutations, respectively. Higher tumor mutation counts went along with higher counts of expanded intratumoral alpha and beta TCRs.

In this sample, this clonotype turned up once. Antigen unknown. It may be a read error: a sequence one base away is much more abundant. As for time point: sample taken at primary tumor resection. Whole RNA obtained from tumor, nontumor lung or frozen PBMC underwent sequencing without sorting. There are 14 residues in the CDR3. The V end lost 8 bases, the J end lost 4 bases, and 19 bases lay between the germline ends. Looked up from germline, CDR1 is DFQATT and CDR2 is SNEGSKA (reference sequence). All TCR cDNA molecules were individually tagged with a unique molecular identifier. TCRdb fed the 5' RACE reads into MiXCR, producing one record per CDR3 protein. The table lists nearly 25,000 distinct CDR3 sequences, 8% to 10% of them singletons.

This chain joins TRBV20-1 and TRBJ2-3; possible D gene TRBD1, 5 bases. The sample here was lung tumor tissue, taken at surgery. This receptor was obtained from a male donor with early-stage non-small cell lung cancer. CDR3 nucleotide sequence: TGCAGTACCCTTAGTCCACAGGTTTCAGATACGCAGTATTTT. Translating it yields CSTLSPQVSDTQYF.